This T cell receptor beta chain was retrieved from a study of shared clonotypes between healthy human individuals. The data were produced by immunoSEQ multiplex PCR, yet TCRdb's version contains in-frame clones alone and is incomplete. This table has 2 million to 2.5 million clones, 85% to 95% appearing once. The CDR3 spans 12 residues. The V end lost 7 bases, the J end lost 0 bases, and 9 bases lay between the germline ends. The germline gives CDR1 SQVTM, CDR2 ANQGSEA. Study-wide findings and caveats: Several donors showed sharing of around 5% of naive CD4 clonotypes. All-four-donor shared clonotypes had higher generation probabilities than non-shared clonotypes did.

Note on this clone: Its antigen is still unknown.

The sequence derives from a man younger than 30 in good health. Some clones in this sample may be carry-over from other donors' samples. The sequencing input was naive CD4+ T cells from PBMCs. Stated subset: CD45RA+ positively selected. V is TRBV29-1 and J is TRBJ1-2, with D possibly TRBD1 on 5 matching bases. The CDR3 protein is CSGYRSNYGYTF. CDR3 coding DNA: TGCAGCGGTTACAGGTCTAACTATGGCTACACCTTC.